This passage covers 31 T cell receptor beta chains from one sample sequenced in a study of blood T cells in healthy people across ages. Sample-barcoded 5' priming and a J-beta primer mix drove a second PCR of 7 to 11 cycles. In TCRdb, the 5' RACE reads were re-called with MiXCR into one record per CDR3 protein. The sample holds 1.5 million to 2 million distinct CDR3 sequences, around half seen once. The material sequenced was blood. All receptors come from a woman in her thirties or forties in good health.

The genes are TRBV4-3 and TRBJ2-1; D is unclear. The CDR3 is 14 residues long. Germline CDR1 reads LGHNA; CDR2 reads YSLEER. Trimming took off 1 base at V and 7 bases at J, with 11 bases between the two ends. CDR3 DNA sequence: TGCGCCAGCAGCCAAGGTTTAGGAAGTAATGAGCAGTTCTTC. Its protein product is CASSQGLGSNEQFF.

The table lists this clonotype with a few counts. The chain employs TRBV12-3 or TRBV12-4 and TRBJ2-5; 8 positions agree with TRBD1. The V and J ends lost 8 bases and 5 bases, in that order; junction bases with no gene match: 10. This CDR3 comprises 14 residues. The CDR3 here is CASVGGTGGETQYF. Written as DNA, the CDR3 is TGTGCCAGCGTTGGGGGTACAGGGGGTGAGACCCAGTACTTC.

The V and J genes are TRBV5-1 and TRBJ1-6; D perhaps matches TRBD1 (5 bases). V lost 0 bases and J lost 3, with 10 bases in between. From germline, CDR1 is SGHRS and CDR2 YFSETQ. This CDR3 is built from 16 residues. The CDR3 bases are TGCGCCAGCAGCTTGGGACAGCCAGGCTATAATTCACCCCTCCACTTT. Protein product: CASSLGQPGYNSPLHF.

This clonotype was seen more than once but under ten times. V gene TRBV6-6 combines with J gene TRBJ2-1; a weak D match, TRBD1 (6 bases). The CDR3 contains 17 residues. Germline CDR1 is MNHNY and CDR2 is SVGAGI (reference sequence). Trimming took 0 bases from V and 6 from J, leaving 18 bases between them. The CDR3: CASSYSIRGASSNEQFF. The CDR3, as DNA: TGTGCCAGCAGTTACTCGATCAGGGGCGCAAGTTCCAATGAGCAGTTCTTC.

The chain employs TRBV18 and TRBJ2-3; D might be TRBD1 (6 bases). V was trimmed by 2 bases and J by 0 bases, leaving 9 bases between them. The germline CDR1 and CDR2 sequences are KGHSH and LQKENI. The CDR3 loop spans 15 amino acids. CDR3 nucleotides: TGTGCCAGCTCACCAGACAGGCTCAGCACAGATACGCAGTATTTT. It yields the protein CASSPDRLSTDTQYF.

In this sample, this clonotype turned up a few times. The rearrangement uses TRBV12-3 or TRBV12-4 and TRBJ1-2; D uncertain. CDR3 length: 15 residues. Trimming took 2 bases from V and 4 from J, leaving 14 bases between them. This chain's CDR3 is CASSLRGRGGYGYTF. The CDR3 coding sequence is TGTGCCAGCAGTTTACGGGGAAGAGGCGGCTATGGCTACACCTTC.

This chain joins TRBV18 and TRBJ2-3; 8 positions agree with TRBD2. The CDR3 extends over 15 amino acids. Losses at the gene ends were 5 bases for V and 5 bases for J; bases not matched to a gene: 9. Germline loops: CDR1 KGHSH, CDR2 LQKENI. The CDR3 here is CASSASGGSVDTQYF. The CDR3 DNA is TGTGCCAGCTCAGCGAGCGGGGGATCGGTAGATACGCAGTATTTT.

The genes are TRBV11-2 and TRBJ2-5; either TRBD1 or TRBD2 may supply D (5 bases each). The ends were cut back, 1 base at V and 5 bases at J, with 17 bases in the middle. The CDR3 is 16 amino acids. Germline V CDR1 and CDR2: SGHAT, FQNNGV. This CDR3 is CASSLGGIGRGETQYF. The CDR3 DNA follows: TGTGCCAGCAGCTTAGGGGGGATCGGTCGAGGGGAGACCCAGTACTTC.

V gene TRBV20-1 combines with J gene TRBJ2-3; 7 positions match TRBD2. CDR3 length equals 14 residues. Germline V CDR1 and CDR2: DFQATT, SNEGSKA (reference sequence). CDR3 coding DNA: TGCAGGCCGGCGGGCGGGGGAAGCACAGATACGCAGTATTTT. Translating gives CRPAGGGSTDTQYF.

The rearrangement joins TRBV6-1 to TRBJ2-1; TRBD2 might be the D (7 bases). The CDR3 is 17 amino acids. The germline CDR1 and CDR2 sequences are MNHNS and SASEGT. The V and J ends lost 2 bases and 0 bases respectively, with 14 bases between them. The CDR3 protein is CASSEMGGGPSYNEQFF. CDR3 DNA: TGTGCCAGCAGTGAAATGGGCGGGGGCCCCTCCTACAATGAGCAGTTCTTC.

In regard to this clonotype: The junction differs from germline at one of its ends, possibly a read error. The chain recombines TRBV29-1 with TRBJ2-1; 8 bases agree with TRBD2. The CDR3 has 16 amino acids. Germline V gene data show CDR1 as SQVTM and CDR2 as ANQGSEA. CDR3: CNVDRAGAGYYNEQFF. In DNA form, the CDR3 reads TGCAACGTTGATCGAGCGGGGGCCGGATACTACAATGAGCAGTTCTTC.

The V call is TRBV27, the J call TRBJ2-5; 10 bases agree with TRBD2. The trim removed 7 bases at V and 4 bases at J, leaving 12 bases unmatched. Looked up from germline, CDR1 is MNHEY and CDR2 is SMNVEV (reference sequence). The CDR3 contains 16 residues. DNA for the CDR3: TGTGCCAGCAAGAAACGGAGCGGGGGGGCCCTAGAGACCCAGTACTTC. This gives the protein CASKKRSGGALETQYF.

The V call is TRBV28, the J call TRBJ2-7; D may correspond to TRBD1 or TRBD2 (5 bases each). This CDR3 contains 15 residues. Trimming left V 4 bases short and J 2 bases short, with 15 bases between. Germline CDR1 is MDHEN and CDR2 is SYDVKM. Here the CDR3 reads CASSSPGTVPYEQYF. Written as DNA, the CDR3 is TGTGCCAGCAGTTCCCCCGGGACGGTCCCCTACGAGCAGTACTTC. The full variable domain, rest sourced from reference TRBV28 and TRBJ2-7, is DVKVTQSSRYLVKRTGEKVFLECVQDMDHENMFWYRQDPGLGLRLIYFSYDVKMKEKGDIPEGYSVSREKKERFSLILESASTNQTSMYLCASSSPGTVPYEQYFGPGTRLTVT.

The rearrangement uses TRBV6-1 and TRBJ2-3, with TRBD1 matching 10 bases. Per germline, CDR1 MNHNS and CDR2 SASEGT. V gave up 8 bases and J gave up 2 bases; unmatched junction bases: 7. The CDR3 extends over 15 amino acids. CDR3 loop: CASSVTGGYTDTQYF. In DNA form, the CDR3 reads TGTGCCAGCTCCGTGACAGGGGGCTACACAGATACGCAGTATTTT.

J is TRBJ2-7 and V is TRBV3-1, with a weak D call TRBD1 (5 bases). Per germline, CDR1 LGHDT and CDR2 YNNKEL (reference sequence). Trimming shortened V by 0 bases and J by 3 bases, and 12 bases separated the two germline ends. The CDR3 runs to 15 residues. CDR3 in amino acids: CASSQDNDRYYEQYF. The CDR3 nucleotides read TGTGCCAGCAGCCAAGACAACGACAGATACTACGAGCAGTACTTC.

The rearrangement uses TRBV11-2 and TRBJ2-7, with D tentatively TRBD1 (7 bases). The CDR3 is 15 residues long. V lost 5 bases, J lost 2 bases, and 16 bases lay in between. Germline CDR1 reads SGHAT; CDR2 reads FQNNGV. CDR3 nucleotides: TGTGCCAGCAGCCCAGGAGGGGACAGAGCCTACGAGCAGTACTTC. Encoded protein: CASSPGGDRAYEQYF. Complete variable domain (other parts from reference TRBV11-2 and TRBJ2-7): EAGVAQSPRYKIIEKRQSVAFWCNPISGHATLYWYQQILGQGPKLLIQFQNNGVVDDSQLPKDRFSAERLKGVDSTLKIQPAKLEDSAVYLCASSPGGDRAYEQYFGPGTRLTVT.

CDR3 in DNA: TGCAGTGCCAGACAGGGGGCACTAAGAACTAATGAAAAACTGTTTTTT. Its protein product is CSARQGALRTNEKLFF. This chain joins TRBV20-1 and TRBJ1-4, with 10 bases lining up with TRBD1. J was trimmed by 1 base and V by 6 bases; bases with no gene match: 8. Germline V CDR1 and CDR2: DFQATT, SNEGSKA (reference sequence). The length of the CDR3 is 16 residues.

The chain is built from TRBV6-2 or TRBV6-3 and TRBJ2-1; 8 nucleotides line up with TRBD2. The DNA end is more similar to TRBJ2-7, so the J call may be wrong. The CDR3 has 18 residues. Germline V lookup: CDR1 MNHEY, CDR2 SVGEGT. The CDR3 sequence: CASSSRGGGGSSYNEQYF. Written as DNA, the CDR3 is TGTGCCAGCAGTTCCCGGGGGGGTGGGGGAAGCTCCTACAATGAGCAGTACTTC.

The chain is built from TRBV6-2 or TRBV6-3 and TRBJ2-1; 11 bases are a match to TRBD2. This CDR3 is 17 amino acids long. The junction had 14 bases not matched to a gene; V was cut back by 6 bases and J by 7 bases. CDR1 MNHEY and CDR2 SVGEGT come from the germline V gene. CDR3 nucleotides: TGTGCCAGCAGACCCGGCATTATAGCGGGGGGGAGGAATGAGCAGTTCTTC. Its protein is CASRPGIIAGGRNEQFF.

This chain links TRBV27 with TRBJ2-3; D is perhaps TRBD1 (5 bases). Trimming cost V 10 bases and J 2 bases, with 16 bases left between them. The CDR3 is 14 residues long. CDR1 is MNHEY, CDR2 SMNVEV, per germline (reference sequence). In DNA, the CDR3 is TGTGCCACCAGGGCGACAGAGACCACAGATACGCAGTATTTT. Translation: CATRATETTDTQYF.

The rearrangement links TRBV20-1 to TRBJ2-5; unclear D gene. The V gene's germline CDR1 is DFQATT and CDR2 SNEGSKA (reference sequence). V lost 1 base and J lost 5, with 8 bases in between. CDR3 length equals 12 residues. CDR3 in DNA: TGCAGTGCTAGAGGGCATGCGGAGACCCAGTACTTC. This translates into CSARGHAETQYF.

This clonotype was observed once. V gene TRBV25-1 combines with J gene TRBJ2-3; 11 positions match TRBD1. CDR3 length: 15 amino acids. J lost 6 bases, V lost 6 bases, and 8 bases had no gene match. CDR1 is MGHDK and CDR2 is SYGVNS in the germline V gene. CDR3 sequence reads: CASSRMGQGVDTQYF. In nucleotides, the CDR3 is TGTGCCAGCAGCCGTATGGGACAGGGGGTGGATACGCAGTATTTT.

The genes are TRBV20-1 and TRBJ2-5; the D call may be TRBD1 or TRBD2 (5 bases each). In germline, CDR1 is DFQATT, CDR2 SNEGSKA (reference sequence). The CDR3 is 13 residues long. V was clipped by 7 bases and J by 2 bases, with 14 bases between them. CDR3 protein: CSVVRGGQETQYF. CDR3 DNA: TGCAGTGTTGTCCGGGGCGGTCAAGAGACCCAGTACTTC.

This clonotype was seen repeatedly, ten times or more. The chain combines TRBV6-2 or TRBV6-3 with TRBJ2-7; D remains unclear. The CDR3 has 13 residues. V shed 6 bases and J shed 0 bases, with 9 bases lying between them. CDR1 and CDR2 (germline): MNHEY, SVGEGT. The CDR3 region has the DNA TGTGCCAGCAGAGACACTTCCTCCTACGAGCAGTACTTC. It encodes CASRDTSSYEQYF.

The chain carries TRBV4-1 and TRBJ2-4, with TRBD1 matching over 12 bases. The CDR3 runs to 15 residues. J gave up 13 bases and V 0 bases, and 7 bases lay outside the gene matches. From germline, CDR1 is MGHRA and CDR2 YSYEKL. In nucleotides, the CDR3 is TGCGCCAGCAGCCAAGAGGGGACAGGGGGCAGCGGGCAGTACTTC. It specifies CASSQEGTGGSGQYF.

The chain carries TRBV24-1 and TRBJ2-3; 9 nucleotides agree with TRBD1. The CDR3 runs 16 residues. J gave up 1 base and V 4 bases, and 5 bases lay outside the gene matches. The germline V gene encodes CDR1 KGHDR and CDR2 SFDVKD. The CDR3 DNA reads as TGTGCCACCAGTGAAGGAGGGACAGGGCGCACAGATACGCAGTATTTT. The encoded protein is CATSEGGTGRTDTQYF.

The chain couples TRBV5-1 to TRBJ1-2; 11 bases match TRBD1. CDR1 SGHRS and CDR2 YFSETQ come from the germline V gene. V lost 2 bases and J lost 4; bases outside the gene matches: 7. This CDR3 is 16 amino acids long. CDR3: CASSLPGQGGTYGYTF. CDR3 sequence (DNA): TGCGCCAGCAGCTTACCGGGACAGGGGGGAACCTATGGCTACACCTTC.

This chain uses TRBV6-5 with TRBJ2-6; D is unclear. The CDR3 spans 16 residues. V lost 3 bases and J 1 base, leaving 10 bases between the germline ends. Germline V gene data show CDR1 as MNHEY and CDR2 as SVGAGI. CDR3 bases: TGTGCCAGCAGTTATTTCAAGGGTTCTGGGGCCAACGTCCTGACTTTC. Translation: CASSYFKGSGANVLTF.

This chain joins TRBV2 and TRBJ2-4, with 8 bases matching TRBD1. Losses at the gene ends were 6 bases for V and 1 base for J; bases not matched to a gene: 8. The CDR3 is 16 amino acids. Germline CDR1 reads SNHLY; CDR2 reads FYNNEI. CDR3 in amino acids: CASRVDRVAAKNIQYF. DNA for the CDR3: TGTGCCAGCAGGGTGGACAGGGTGGCGGCCAAAAACATTCAGTACTTC.

This rearrangement joins TRBV27 to TRBJ2-5, with a weak D call TRBD1 (5 bases). Deletions cut 6 bases from V and 7 bases from J, with 18 bases between. Germline V gives CDR1 MNHEY, CDR2 SMNVEV (reference sequence). The CDR3 has 14 amino acids. The DNA of the CDR3 is TGTGCCAGCAGCCTCTCCCCAGGGCGTGGGACCCAGTACTTC. It translates to CASSLSPGRGTQYF.

The rearrangement uses TRBV27 and TRBJ1-6; TRBD1 aligns across 9 bases. The J segment lost 7 bases and the V segment lost 6 bases, leaving 10 bases of the junction unmatched. The CDR3 covers 16 residues. Germline-derived CDR1 and CDR2 are MNHEY and SMNVEV (reference sequence). CDR3 amino acids: CASSTGTGLMNSPLHF. The CDR3 DNA sequence: TGTGCCAGCAGCACCGGGACAGGGTTGATGAATTCACCCCTCCACTTT.